The 24 T cell receptor beta chains given below trace back to one sample, sequenced in a study of CD8 T cells in ankylosing spondylitis. Their recognized antigens are unknown. In TCRdb, the 5' RACE reads were re-called with MiXCR into one record per CDR3 protein. The sample lists approximately 540,000 distinct CDR3 sequences, more than 9.5% occurring once. Broader study findings: A motif in TCR beta, a set of roughly 8 highly homologous variants, appeared characteristic of ankylosing spondylitis blood.

Sequencing was carried out using blood, either unsorted or a sorted T cell fraction (not recorded which). Source of these receptors: a male donor with ankylosing spondylitis.

This clonotype was seen a few times. This chain links TRBV6-1 with TRBJ1-1; unclear D gene. Looked up from germline, CDR1 is MNHNS and CDR2 is SASEGT. CDR3 length equals 14 residues. V lost 1 base and J 6 bases, leaving 12 bases between the germline ends. CDR3 amino acids: CASSEGTRGPEAFF. In DNA, the CDR3 is TGTGCCAGCAGTGAAGGGACCCGAGGGCCTGAAGCTTTCTTT.

The J gene is TRBJ2-7, the V gene TRBV7-9, with 12 bases aligning to TRBD2. V trimming: 1 base; J trimming: 3 bases; junction bases outside the gene matches: 1. The CDR3 is 15 residues long. The germline gives CDR1 SEHNR, CDR2 FQNEAQ (reference sequence). This chain's CDR3 is CASSLVTSGSYEQYF. CDR3 nucleotide sequence: TGTGCCAGCAGCTTAGTGACTAGCGGGAGCTACGAGCAGTACTTC.

This clonotype was seen only a few times. The chain is built from TRBV20-1 and TRBJ2-2; D remains ambiguous. The CDR3 has 13 residues. V was cut by 3 bases and J by 4 bases, with 9 bases left in between. Germline CDR1 reads DFQATT; CDR2 reads SNEGSKA (reference sequence). CDR3: CSASLPGTGELFF. The CDR3 nucleotides are TGCAGTGCTAGTTTACCGGGCACCGGGGAGCTGTTTTTT.

This clonotype was seen more than once but under ten times. A read error may be the cause here, since a much bigger clone is one base away. V gene TRBV14 combines with J gene TRBJ2-3; no reliable D call. The germline V gene encodes CDR1 SGHDN and CDR2 FVKESK. The CDR3 is 13 residues long. V was shortened by 5 bases and J by 2 bases, with 8 bases between the two germline ends. CDR3 nucleotide sequence: TGTGCCAGCAGCTCAGACTTCACAGATACGCAGTATTTT. It translates to CASSSDFTDTQYF.

This clonotype was picked up a small number of times. V is TRBV15 and J is TRBJ1-5; D unresolved. Germline CDR1 is LNHNV and CDR2 is YYDKDF (reference sequence). The CDR3 totals 13 residues. Trimming removed 1 base from V and 6 bases from J, with 7 bases in between. The CDR3 nucleotides read TGTGCCACCAGCAGAGGGAAAAGTCAGCCCCAGCATTTT. Its protein is CATSRGKSQPQHF. The full variable domain, with the rest looked up from reference TRBV15 and TRBJ1-5, is DAMVIQNPRYQVTQFGKPVTLSCSQTLNHNVMYWYQQKSSQAPKLLFHYYDKDFNNEADTPDNFQSRRPNTSFCFLDIRSPGLGDTAMYLCATSRGKSQPQHFGDGTRLSIL.

The rearrangement links TRBV2 to TRBJ1-1; weak D call: TRBD1 (6 bases). The CDR3 totals 14 residues. Germline V gene sequence: CDR1 SNHLY, CDR2 FYNNEI. V shed 2 bases and J shed 10 bases, with 17 bases lying between them. CDR3 nucleotide sequence: TGTGCCAGCAGTGAATCCCACAGGGTGGATGCAGCTTTCTTT. Translation: CASSESHRVDAAFF.

This clonotype came up a few times. The chain carries TRBV10-3 and TRBJ2-1, with TRBD2 matching over 10 bases. With 4 bases clipped from V and 0 bases from J, the junction kept 12 bases outside the gene matches. This CDR3 contains 19 residues. Germline CDR1 reads ENHRY; CDR2 reads SYGVKD. The CDR3: CAISGSRLAGTSSYNEQFF. The CDR3 bases are TGTGCCATCAGTGGCTCACGACTAGCGGGTACTAGCTCCTACAATGAGCAGTTCTTC.

This clonotype was counted between two and nine times. The V gene is TRBV29-1, the J gene TRBJ1-2; D not resolved. The V end lost 6 bases, the J end lost 8 bases, and 13 bases lay between the germline ends. The CDR3 covers 11 residues. Looked up from germline, CDR1 is SQVTM and CDR2 is ANQGSEA. CDR3 loop: CSVSDQRGYTF. DNA of the CDR3: TGCAGCGTCTCGGACCAGAGGGGCTACACCTTC.

The chain uses TRBV20-1 and TRBJ2-7, with a tentative D call TRBD2 (5 bases). This CDR3 has 11 residues. Trimming stripped 1 base from V and 4 bases from J, with 5 bases between. Germline CDR1 and CDR2: DFQATT and SNEGSKA (reference sequence). CDR3 nucleotide sequence: TGCAGTGCTAGAGGGACTTACGAGCAGTACTTC. Protein: CSARGTYEQYF.

This clonotype has at least ten counts. The chain links TRBV12-3 or TRBV12-4 to TRBJ2-1, with D tentatively TRBD1 or TRBD2 (6 bases each). The CDR3 sequence is 15 residues long. V lost 5 bases to trimming and J lost 5 bases, with 16 bases between them. CDR3 amino acids: CASSLDRGAHNEQFF. CDR3 DNA: TGTGCCAGCAGTCTAGATAGGGGGGCCCACAATGAGCAGTTCTTC.

This clonotype was found a few times. The rearrangement links TRBV5-1 to TRBJ2-1, with TRBD2 as a possible D gene (6 bases). This CDR3 region has 14 residues. Germline CDR1 is SGHRS and CDR2 is YFSETQ. V gave up 0 bases and J gave up 5 bases, with 9 bases separating them. In nucleotides, the CDR3 is TGCGCCAGCAGCTTGGGACAGCGGGACAATGAGCAGTTCTTC. Protein: CASSLGQRDNEQFF.

This clonotype was found a few times. V and J are TRBV13 and TRBJ2-3, with 9 bases matching TRBD2. Germline CDR1 PRHDT, CDR2 FYEKMQ (reference sequence). V trimming: 5 bases; J trimming: 5 bases; junction bases outside the gene matches: 8. The CDR3 loop spans 15 amino acids. The DNA for the CDR3 is TGTGCCAGCAGCCCCCCCTCTAGCGGGAAAGATACGCAGTATTTT. This codes for CASSPPSSGKDTQYF.

This clonotype has a handful of counts. CDR3: CSVEQGATGNTIYF. The CDR3 DNA sequence: TGCAGCGTAGAACAGGGGGCTACTGGAAACACCATATATTTT. The V call is TRBV29-1, the J call TRBJ1-3, with TRBD1 matching 9 bases. The germline CDR1 and CDR2 sequences are SQVTM and ANQGSEA. There are 14 residues in the CDR3. V lost 6 bases to trimming and J lost 2 bases; unmatched junction nucleotides: 5.

This clonotype has at least ten counts. V and J are TRBV5-1 and TRBJ2-1; 11 nucleotides agree with TRBD2. Trimming cost V 1 base and J 8 bases; bases outside gene matches: 8. Per germline, CDR1 SGHRS and CDR2 YFSETQ. The CDR3 loop spans 16 amino acids. In DNA form, the CDR3 reads TGCGCCAGCAGCTTGCTCACTAGCGGGAGTCTCCATGAGCAGTTCTTC. Protein product: CASSLLTSGSLHEQFF.

This clonotype was seen a few times. The chain employs TRBV2 and TRBJ2-3; D gene unclear. CDR1 is SNHLY, CDR2 FYNNEI, per germline. The CDR3 is 15 amino acids. Between the trimmed V and J ends, which lost 4 bases and 0 bases, there was a span of 11 bases. CDR3 coding DNA: TGTGCCAGCAGTGGAAGGACCCGAAGCACAGATACGCAGTATTTT. Residues: CASSGRTRSTDTQYF. Using reference TRBV2 and TRBJ2-3 for the parts outside the CDR3, the full variable domain is EPEVTQTPSHQVTQMGQEVILRCVPISNHLYFYWYRQILGQKVEFLVSFYNNEISEKSEIFDDQFSVERPDGSNFTLKIRSTKLEDSAMYFCASSGRTRSTDTQYFGPGTRLTVL.

There are a few counts of this clonotype. The J gene is TRBJ1-3, the V gene TRBV20-1; TRBD1 matches 11 bases. The CDR3 has 16 residues. Trimming at V came to 1 base and at J to 8 bases, leaving 10 bases not matched to a gene. Germline V gene data show CDR1 as DFQATT and CDR2 as SNEGSKA (reference sequence). CDR3 sequence: CSARASGTGGGDTIYF. The CDR3 DNA reads TGCAGTGCTAGAGCCTCCGGGACAGGGGGTGGGGACACCATATATTTT.

This clonotype has at least ten counts. The chain uses TRBV20-1 and TRBJ2-3; 9 positions match TRBD2. CDR1 DFQATT and CDR2 SNEGSKA come from the germline V gene (reference sequence). With V trimmed by 3 bases and J by 1 base, 2 bases remained unmatched. This CDR3 is 14 amino acids long. CDR3 in amino acids: CSASRTSGTDTQYF. The DNA for the CDR3 is TGCAGTGCTAGCCGGACTAGCGGCACAGATACGCAGTATTTT.

This clonotype came up a few times. This rearrangement joins TRBV6-5 to TRBJ1-6; no definite D call. The CDR3 runs 17 residues. The germline gives CDR1 MNHEY, CDR2 SVGAGI. V dropped 4 bases and J dropped 7 bases, with 20 bases sitting between them. CDR3: CASSLKRTVSSNSPLHF. CDR3 DNA: TGTGCCAGCAGTTTAAAAAGGACGGTCTCCTCAAATTCACCCCTCCACTTT.

This clonotype was seen more than once but under ten times. The chain carries TRBV12-3 or TRBV12-4 and TRBJ1-1; D is unclear. V was shortened by 8 bases and J by 4 bases, with 14 bases between the two germline ends. This CDR3 is 13 amino acids long. CDR3 in DNA: TGTGCCAGCCGTGGGATCTCTGGCACTGAAGCTTTCTTT. Translation: CASRGISGTEAFF.

The chain has TRBV29-1 and TRBJ2-1; D may be TRBD1 (5 bases). The V and J ends lost 3 bases and 8 bases respectively, with 11 bases between them. The CDR3 contains 12 residues. CDR1 SQVTM and CDR2 ANQGSEA come from the germline V gene. CDR3 coding DNA: TGCAGCGTTGATATAGGGGCCCATGAGCAGTTCTTC. Translated: CSVDIGAHEQFF.

This clonotype was observed many times. The chain recombines TRBV6-2 or TRBV6-3 with TRBJ1-1; D unresolved. The length of the CDR3 is 12 residues. Germline V lookup: CDR1 MNHEY, CDR2 SVGEGT. V gave up 6 bases and J gave up 5 bases, with 10 bases separating them. The CDR3, as DNA: TGTGCCAGCAGCCTTCCGGGGACTGAAGCTTTCTTT. Protein: CASSLPGTEAFF.

This clonotype was found many times. V is TRBV29-1 and J is TRBJ2-3; unclear D gene. Germline values: CDR1 SQVTM, CDR2 ANQGSEA. V was cut by 0 bases and J by 1 base, with 11 bases left in between. This CDR3 comprises 15 residues. In nucleotides, the CDR3 is TGCAGCGTTGAAGATTATCGGGTCGGCACAGATACGCAGTATTTT. It translates to CSVEDYRVGTDTQYF.

The chain uses TRBV5-5 and TRBJ1-2, with a possible D match to TRBD1 (5 bases). CDR1 and CDR2 from the germline V gene are SGHKS and YYEKEE (reference sequence). There are 13 residues in the CDR3. Trimming took off 4 bases at V and 5 bases at J, with 12 bases between the two ends. The CDR3 sequence: CASSDAGIYGYTF. CDR3 coding DNA: TGTGCCAGCAGCGATGCAGGGATATATGGCTACACCTTC.

This chain links TRBV19 with TRBJ1-1, with D tentatively TRBD1 (5 bases). Trimming left V 3 bases short and J 3 bases short, with 8 bases between. This CDR3 has 13 residues. CDR1 and CDR2 (germline): LNHDA, SQIVND (reference sequence). Here the CDR3 reads CASSIGGYTEAFF. The CDR3 nucleotides are TGTGCCAGTAGTATCGGGGGGTACACTGAAGCTTTCTTT. The variable domain in full, completed from reference TRBV19 and TRBJ1-1, reads DGGITQSPKYLFRKEGQNVTLSCEQNLNHDAMYWYRQDPGQGLRLIYYSQIVNDFQKGDIAEGYSVSREKKESFPLTVTSAQKNPTAFYLCASSIGGYTEAFFGQGTRLTVV.